These 7 T cell receptor beta chains came from one sample sequenced in a study of blood T cell repertoires in COVID-19. Using immunoSEQ multiplex PCR, the repertoire was profiled, and TCRdb retains in-frame clones only, with some absent. The sample records fewer than 150,000 clones, under 80% being singletons. The source material was peripheral blood. These receptor sequences come from a man aged 50-60 years with acute or convalescent COVID-19.

This clone was detected only a few times. V is TRBV11-3 and J is TRBJ2-6; a possible D gene is TRBD1 (6 bases). V was cut by 5 bases and J by 2 bases, with 10 bases left in between. The CDR3 is 15 residues long. Germline V gene data show CDR1 as SGHNT and CDR2 as YENEEA. Here the CDR3 reads CASSSSGAGANVLTF. CDR3 nucleotides: TGTGCCAGCAGCAGTTCAGGGGCTGGGGCCAACGTCCTGACTTTC.

This rearrangement joins TRBV29-1 to TRBJ1-2; D ambiguous. V lost 4 bases and J 4 bases, leaving 13 bases between the germline ends. The CDR3 covers 13 residues. From germline, CDR1 is SQVTM and CDR2 ANQGSEA. The CDR3 region has the DNA TGCAGCGTTGGTGGTAGTTCTGGCTATGGCTACACCTTC. Amino acids: CSVGGSSGYGYTF.

The chain couples TRBV5-4 to TRBJ2-1; unclear D gene. V was shortened by 4 bases and J by 9 bases, with 14 bases between the two germline ends. Germline CDR1 is SGHNT and CDR2 is YYREEE (reference sequence). There are 13 residues in the CDR3. CDR3 amino acids: CASSPKSVFEQFF. The CDR3 DNA follows: TGTGCCAGCAGCCCTAAGTCTGTCTTTGAGCAGTTCTTC.

This chain links TRBV30 with TRBJ2-7; maybe TRBD1 (5 bases). The germline gives CDR1 GTSNPN, CDR2 SVGIG (reference sequence). The CDR3 is made up of 12 amino acids. V was shortened by 4 bases and J by 9 bases, with 16 bases between the two germline ends. CDR3: CAWNKGEWGQYF. The CDR3 coding sequence is TGTGCCTGGAATAAAGGGGAATGGGGGCAGTACTTC.

This clone was counted only a few times. The rearrangement uses TRBV6-5 and TRBJ1-4; TRBD1 matches at 9 bases. CDR1 is MNHEY, CDR2 SVGAGI, per germline. CDR3 length: 14 amino acids. Trimming at V came to 6 bases and at J to 8 bases, leaving 7 bases not matched to a gene. DNA for the CDR3: TGTGCCAGCAGCACGACAGGGGGTGAAGAAAAACTGTTTTTT. Protein sequence: CASSTTGGEEKLFF.

In this sample, this clone turned up a few times. The rearrangement joins TRBV12-3 or TRBV12-4 to TRBJ1-2; D is undetermined. The CDR3 sequence is 13 residues long. V lost 3 bases and J 5 bases, leaving 10 bases between the germline ends. CDR3 loop: CASSLRVGYGYTF. The CDR3 nucleotides read TGTGCCAGCAGTTTGAGGGTCGGGTATGGCTACACCTTC.

This clone was seen more than once but under ten times. This rearrangement joins TRBV7-6 to TRBJ2-2; D is possibly TRBD2 (7 bases). Germline V gives CDR1 SGHVS, CDR2 FNYEAQ. V was cut by 3 bases and J by 6 bases, with 17 bases left in between. The CDR3 runs to 16 residues. The CDR3 is CASSFGGGLSPGELFF. CDR3 DNA sequence: TGTGCCAGCAGCTTTGGCGGGGGCCTATCTCCCGGGGAGCTGTTTTTT.